The sequence of this T cell receptor (beta chain) was determined in a study of neurological immune-mediated disorders. In its sample, this clonotype was seen many times. This CDR3 region has 14 residues. The V and J ends lost 0 bases and 6 bases respectively, with 6 bases between them. CDR1 is MGHRA, CDR2 YSYEKL, per germline. TCRdb itself ran the 5' RACE reads through MiXCR, one entry per CDR3 protein. The sample has tens of thousands of distinct CDR3 sequences, 11% to 15% seen once; the top ten hold roughly a quarter. Sequenced sample: PBMCs. The chain uses TRBV4-1 and TRBJ1-6; no clear D. The sequence was collected from a woman in her forties or fifties with HTLV-1-associated myelopathy (HAM/TSP). The CDR3 DNA follows: TGCGCCAGCAGCCAAGAGAGTAGTAATTCACCCCTCCACTTT. Protein sequence: CASSQESSNSPLHF.